The clone carrying this T cell receptor beta chain was seen only once. TCRdb keeps only in-frame clones here, not all; method: immunoSEQ multiplex PCR. The data show 41,000 or so clones, over 75% seen once. This entry belongs to a study of PD-L1 blockade in urothelial cancer. For the study at large: About 85% of the roughly 30 patients comprised males who had bladder-origin urothelial cancer. Blood analysis occurred 3 weeks (second dose) and 6 weeks after treatment start. Blood gave a median around 150,000 T cells.

Germline CDR1 DFQATT, CDR2 SNEGSKA (reference sequence). The CDR3 runs to 11 residues. The chain recombines TRBV20-1 with TRBJ2-5; D may be TRBD2 (5 bases). The J call is uncertain, as TRBJ2-7 better fits the DNA end. The source was PBMCs, collected around atezolizumab (anti-PD-L1) treatment. This clonotype originated in a man aged 55 to 70 with urothelial cancer. CDR3 sequence reads: CSCRGAYEQYF. The CDR3 nucleotides are TGCAGCTGTCGGGGTGCCTACGAGCAGTACTTC.